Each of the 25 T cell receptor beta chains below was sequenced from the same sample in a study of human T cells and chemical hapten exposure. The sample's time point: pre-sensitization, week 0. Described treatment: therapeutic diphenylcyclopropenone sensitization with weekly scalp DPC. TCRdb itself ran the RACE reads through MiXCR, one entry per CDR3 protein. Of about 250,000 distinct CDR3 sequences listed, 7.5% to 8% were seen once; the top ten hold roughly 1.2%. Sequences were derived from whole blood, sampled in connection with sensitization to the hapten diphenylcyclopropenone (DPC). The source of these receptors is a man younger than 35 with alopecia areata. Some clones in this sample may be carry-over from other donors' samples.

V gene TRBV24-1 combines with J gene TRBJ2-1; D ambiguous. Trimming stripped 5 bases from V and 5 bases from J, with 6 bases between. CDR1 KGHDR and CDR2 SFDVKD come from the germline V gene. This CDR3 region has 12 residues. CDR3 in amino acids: CATSARNNEQFF. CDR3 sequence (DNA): TGTGCCACCAGTGCCCGAAACAATGAGCAGTTCTTC.

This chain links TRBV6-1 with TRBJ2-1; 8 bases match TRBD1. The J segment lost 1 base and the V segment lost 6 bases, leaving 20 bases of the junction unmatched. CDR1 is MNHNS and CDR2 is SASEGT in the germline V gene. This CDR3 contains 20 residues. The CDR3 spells CASSLIRTGPLSPSYNEQFF. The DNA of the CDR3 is TGTGCCAGCAGCCTTATTAGGACAGGGCCTCTCTCACCATCCTACAATGAGCAGTTCTTC.

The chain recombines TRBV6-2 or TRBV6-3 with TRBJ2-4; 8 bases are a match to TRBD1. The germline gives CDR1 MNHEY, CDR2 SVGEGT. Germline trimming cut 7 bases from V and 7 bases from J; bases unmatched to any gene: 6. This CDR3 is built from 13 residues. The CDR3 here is CASTFQGANIQYF. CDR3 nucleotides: TGTGCCAGCACTTTTCAGGGGGCCAACATTCAGTACTTC.

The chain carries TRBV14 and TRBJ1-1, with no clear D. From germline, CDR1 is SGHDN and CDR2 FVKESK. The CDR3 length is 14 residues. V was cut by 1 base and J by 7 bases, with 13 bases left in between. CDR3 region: CASSQVIWGSEAFF. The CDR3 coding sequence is TGTGCCAGCAGCCAAGTTATTTGGGGTAGTGAAGCTTTCTTT.

CDR3: CALHRQGYYGYTF. CDR3 DNA: TGTGCCCTCCACCGACAGGGGTACTATGGCTACACCTTC. The rearrangement links TRBV6-1 to TRBJ1-2; 8 bases line up with TRBD1. V shed 11 bases, J shed 3 bases, and the junction held 8 bases outside the gene matches. From germline, CDR1 is MNHNS and CDR2 SASEGT. The CDR3 consists of 13 residues.

In DNA, the CDR3 is TGTGCCAGCAGCTTCCATCCCGCCCGGTACGAGCAGTACGTC. Translating it yields CASSFHPARYEQYV. J is TRBJ2-7 and V is TRBV5-4; D is unresolved. Germline CDR1 SGHNT, CDR2 YYREEE (reference sequence). Between the trimmed V and J ends, which lost 2 bases and 4 bases, there was a span of 13 bases. The CDR3 spans 14 residues.

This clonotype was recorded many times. The CDR3, as DNA: TGTGCCAGCAGTTCCCTCCCGGGGACTGGGGCCAACGTCCTGACTTTC. This codes for CASSSLPGTGANVLTF. The chain joins TRBV6-5 to TRBJ2-6, with a weak D call TRBD2 (5 bases). The V and J ends lost 4 bases and 2 bases respectively, with 12 bases between them. The CDR3 has 16 residues. Germline V gene lookup returns CDR1 MNHEY and CDR2 SVGAGI.

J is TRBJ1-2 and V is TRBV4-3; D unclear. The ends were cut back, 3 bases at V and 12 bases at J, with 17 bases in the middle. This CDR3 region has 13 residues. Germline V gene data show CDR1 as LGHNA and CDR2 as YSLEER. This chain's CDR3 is CASSHNPPSPNTF. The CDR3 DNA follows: TGCGCCAGCAGCCACAACCCCCCCAGCCCTAACACCTTC.

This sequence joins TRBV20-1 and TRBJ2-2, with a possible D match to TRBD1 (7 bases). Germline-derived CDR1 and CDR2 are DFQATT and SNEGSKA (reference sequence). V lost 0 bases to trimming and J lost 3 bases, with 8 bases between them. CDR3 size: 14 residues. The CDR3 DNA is TGCAGTGCTAGAGACAGGGGGGACACCGGGGAGCTGTTTTTT. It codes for CSARDRGDTGELFF.

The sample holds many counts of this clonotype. Written as DNA, the CDR3 is TGTGCCAGCAGCCAAGACCGTACCTCTGGAAACACCATATATTTT. It is translated as CASSQDRTSGNTIYF. This sequence joins TRBV4-2 and TRBJ1-3; D is unresolved. The CDR3 runs to 15 residues. Germline V gene sequence: CDR1 LGHNA, CDR2 YNFKEQ. Trimming pared 0 bases from V and 0 bases from J, leaving 6 bases between.

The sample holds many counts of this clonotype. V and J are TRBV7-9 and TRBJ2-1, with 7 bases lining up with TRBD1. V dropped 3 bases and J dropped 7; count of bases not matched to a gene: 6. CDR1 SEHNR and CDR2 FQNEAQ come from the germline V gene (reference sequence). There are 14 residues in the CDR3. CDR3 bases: TGTGCCAGCAGCTTTGACGAGGGGGCAAATGAGCAGTTCTTC. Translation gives CASSFDEGANEQFF.

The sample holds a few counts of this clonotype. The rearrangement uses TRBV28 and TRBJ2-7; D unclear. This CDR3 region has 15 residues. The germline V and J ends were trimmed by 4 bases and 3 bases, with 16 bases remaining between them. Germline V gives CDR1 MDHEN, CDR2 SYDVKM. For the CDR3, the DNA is TGTGCCAGCAGTTCTGAGACACACTATTACTACGAGCAGTACTTC. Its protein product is CASSSETHYYYEQYF.

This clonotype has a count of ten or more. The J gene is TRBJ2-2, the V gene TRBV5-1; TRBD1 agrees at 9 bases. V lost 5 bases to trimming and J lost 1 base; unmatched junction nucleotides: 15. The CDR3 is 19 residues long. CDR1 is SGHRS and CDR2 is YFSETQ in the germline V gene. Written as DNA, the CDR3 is TGCGCCAGCAGGTCTCCCGGGACAGGGTTCCTTCGGAACACCGGGGAGCTGTTTTTT. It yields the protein CASRSPGTGFLRNTGELFF.

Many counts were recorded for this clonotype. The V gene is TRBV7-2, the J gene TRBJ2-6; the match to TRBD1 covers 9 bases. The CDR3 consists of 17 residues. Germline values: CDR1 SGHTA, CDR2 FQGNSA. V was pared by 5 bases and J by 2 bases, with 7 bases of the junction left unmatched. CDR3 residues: CASSRTGGRPGANVLTF. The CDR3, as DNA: TGTGCCAGCAGCCGAACAGGGGGCCGTCCTGGGGCCAACGTCCTGACTTTC.

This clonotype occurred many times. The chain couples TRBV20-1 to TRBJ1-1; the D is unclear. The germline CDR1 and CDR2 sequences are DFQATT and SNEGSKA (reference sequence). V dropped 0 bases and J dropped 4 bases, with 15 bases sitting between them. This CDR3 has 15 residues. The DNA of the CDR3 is TGCAGTGCTAGAGATGAGGCAGGAGGAGGCACTGAAGCTTTCTTT. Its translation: CSARDEAGGGTEAFF.

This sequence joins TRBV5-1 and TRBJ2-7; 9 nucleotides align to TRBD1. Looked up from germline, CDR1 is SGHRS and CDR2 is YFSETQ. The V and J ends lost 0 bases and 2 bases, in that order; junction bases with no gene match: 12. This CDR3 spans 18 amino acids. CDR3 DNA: TGCGCCAGCAGCTTGGGGCCCCTCGGGACAGGGAGAACCTACGAGCAGTACTTC. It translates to CASSLGPLGTGRTYEQYF.

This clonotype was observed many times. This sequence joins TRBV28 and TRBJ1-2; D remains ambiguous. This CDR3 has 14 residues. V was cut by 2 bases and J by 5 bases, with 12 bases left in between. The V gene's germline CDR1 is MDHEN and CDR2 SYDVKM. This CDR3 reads CASSLLPRTYGYTF. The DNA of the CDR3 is TGTGCCAGCAGTTTACTACCCCGCACATATGGCTACACCTTC.

The DNA of the CDR3 is TGCAGTGCTAGAGGGCCCCTCCGGGGGGCCGGGTACACCGGGGAGCTGTTTTTT. Translated, it gives CSARGPLRGAGYTGELFF. This chain uses TRBV20-1 with TRBJ2-2, with D tentatively TRBD2 (7 bases). Germline V gives CDR1 DFQATT, CDR2 SNEGSKA (reference sequence). The V end was cut by 1 base, the J end by 3 bases, with 21 bases between. The CDR3 runs 18 residues.

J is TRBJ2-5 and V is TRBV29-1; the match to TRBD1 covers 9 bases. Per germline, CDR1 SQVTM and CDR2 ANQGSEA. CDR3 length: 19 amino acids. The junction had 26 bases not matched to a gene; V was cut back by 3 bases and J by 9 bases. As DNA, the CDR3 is TGCAGCGTTGATAAGTTTCGGGACAGGGATTACGAACCCTCCTGGGCCCAGTACTTC. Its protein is CSVDKFRDRDYEPSWAQYF. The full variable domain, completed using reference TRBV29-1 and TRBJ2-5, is SAVISQKPSRDICQRGTSLTIQCQVDSQVTMMFWYRQQPGQSLTLIATANQGSEATYESGFVIDKFPISRPNLTFSTLTVSNMSPEDSSIYLCSVDKFRDRDYEPSWAQYFGPGTRLLVL.

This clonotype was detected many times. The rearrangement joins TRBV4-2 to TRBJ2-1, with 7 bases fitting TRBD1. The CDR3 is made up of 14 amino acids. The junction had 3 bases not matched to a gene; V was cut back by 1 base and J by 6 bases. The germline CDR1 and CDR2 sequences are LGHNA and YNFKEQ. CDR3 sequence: CASSQGGQANEQFF. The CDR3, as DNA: TGTGCCAGCAGCCAAGGCGGACAGGCCAATGAGCAGTTCTTC.

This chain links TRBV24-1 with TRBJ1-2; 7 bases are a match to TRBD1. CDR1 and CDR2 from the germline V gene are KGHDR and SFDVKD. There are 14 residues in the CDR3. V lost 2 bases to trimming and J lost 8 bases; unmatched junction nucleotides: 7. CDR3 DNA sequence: TGTGCCACCAGTGATTGGGACAGCCCAGCCGGCTACACCTTC. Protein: CATSDWDSPAGYTF.

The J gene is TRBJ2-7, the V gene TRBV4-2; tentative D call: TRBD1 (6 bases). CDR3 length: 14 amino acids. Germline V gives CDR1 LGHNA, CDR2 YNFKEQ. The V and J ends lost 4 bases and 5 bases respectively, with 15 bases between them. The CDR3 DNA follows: TGTGCCAGCAGCCGAGGTCCAGGGGCTCACGAGCAGTACTTC. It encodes CASSRGPGAHEQYF.

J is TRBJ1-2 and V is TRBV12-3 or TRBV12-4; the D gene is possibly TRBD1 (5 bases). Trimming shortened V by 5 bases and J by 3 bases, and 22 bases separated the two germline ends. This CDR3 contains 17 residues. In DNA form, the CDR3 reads TGTGCCAGCAGTCCTCCCATTGGGACCTTCCTCTACTATGGCTACACCTTC. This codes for CASSPPIGTFLYYGYTF.

The CDR3 sequence is CASSLKGGRQFF. CDR3 DNA: TGTGCCAGCAGCTTAAAGGGGGGAAGGCAGTTCTTC. V usage is TRBV7-3 and J usage is TRBJ2-1; D may match TRBD1 or TRBD2 (6 bases each). This CDR3 region has 12 residues. In germline, CDR1 is SGHTA, CDR2 FQGTGA. V was shortened by 1 base and J by 12 bases, with 10 bases between the two germline ends.

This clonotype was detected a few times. CDR3 nucleotides: TGCGCCAGCAGCTTGGGAGTGGGGCCGCTCACAGATACGCAGTATTTT. Translated, it gives CASSLGVGPLTDTQYF. V usage is TRBV5-1 and J usage is TRBJ2-3, with TRBD1 as a possible D gene (5 bases). CDR3 length: 16 residues. V was cut by 0 bases and J by 2 bases, with 13 bases left in between. CDR1 and CDR2 from the germline V gene are SGHRS and YFSETQ.